This T cell receptor (beta chain) is drawn from a study of PD-L1 blockade in urothelial cancer. Overall study context: About 90% of the 29 patients were males with bladder-origin urothelial cancer. A median approximately 150,000 T cells were found in blood samples.

Study results and limitations: When measured at 3 weeks, tumor-associated blood clones expanded more in durable-benefit patients.

The repertoire was sequenced with immunoSEQ multiplex PCR; TCRdb's copy has only in-frame clones and lacks some. This table has about 84,000 clones, roughly 87% appearing once. Of note for this clone: What it binds is not known.

Each patient gave between 1 and 8 samples, pretreatment and on-treatment. The sample here was PBMCs, taken around atezolizumab (anti-PD-L1) treatment. This receptor was obtained from a man in his 70s with urothelial cancer.

The CDR3 DNA reads as TGTGCCAGTAGTATGACGGGGAACTATGGCTACACCTTC. Encoded protein: CASSMTGNYGYTF. The rearrangement uses TRBV19 and TRBJ1-2; D gene unclear. Germline assignment: CDR1 LNHDA and CDR2 SQIVND (reference sequence). The CDR3 runs to 13 residues. The V gene lost 3 bases and the J gene lost 2 bases, with 7 bases spanning the gap. Supplemented by reference TRBV19 and TRBJ1-2, the full variable domain reads DGGITQSPKYLFRKEGQNVTLSCEQNLNHDAMYWYRQDPGQGLRLIYYSQIVNDFQKGDIAEGYSVSREKKESFPLTVTSAQKNPTAFYLCASSMTGNYGYTFGSGTRLTVV.